This T cell receptor beta chain was sequenced in a study of response to subunit inactivated influenza vaccine. Study findings and constraints: Seasonal influenza vaccination, on each occasion, was suggested by the authors to recruit few new T cells.

Germline V CDR1 and CDR2: DFQATT, SNEGSKA (reference sequence). The CDR3 covers 13 residues. Trimming pared 5 bases from V and 3 bases from J, leaving 14 bases between. TCRdb redid the calling of the RT-PCR reads with MiXCR, one entry per CDR3 protein. This sample carries 300,000 to 350,000 distinct CDR3 sequences, 20% to 25% of them seen once, and the ten largest clones take roughly 10%. This clonotype has more than one count but fewer than ten. Its antigen is not identified. Here the sequenced sample was PBMCs from blood, taken approximately 22 months after vaccination. The clonotype was recovered from a man aged 45 to 75 who received an inactivated influenza vaccine. This chain links TRBV20-1 with TRBJ2-7; D gene ambiguous. Here the CDR3 DNA reads TGCAGTGCTCGCGGCGCGAGTCGCTACGAGCAGTACTTC. It codes for CSARGASRYEQYF.